The rows below give T cell receptor beta chains drawn from one sample of a study of blood T cell repertoires in COVID-19. Profiling relied on immunoSEQ multiplex PCR, and the TCRdb table lists in-frame clones only, not all of them. The sample gives about 70,000 clones, approximately 86% of which show up once; less than 4% is in the top ten. Sequenced sample: peripheral blood. These TCRs come from a man in his 70s with active COVID-19. CDR3s include the opening cysteine and the closing phenylalanine or tryptophan. The D gene is left open where the match is weak. The listing skips clone size in some rows; elsewhere it reads once, few, many or a size class.

d_call	j_call	clone_size	v_call	cdr3_aa	cdr3_nt
-	TRBJ1-3	-	TRBV19	CASSIAAGFVPGNTIYF	TGTGCCAGTAGTATAGCGGCAGGGTTCGTTCCTGGAAACACCATATATTTT
-	TRBJ1-3	few	TRBV21-1	CASSSPGGRGNTIYF	TGTGCCAGCAGCTCCCCAGGGGGACGGGGAAACACCATATATTTT
TRBD2	TRBJ2-5	-	TRBV5-6	CASSSTSVTQYF	TGTGCCAGCAGCTCAACTAGCGTGACCCAGTACTTC
TRBD2	TRBJ2-1	few	TRBV7-3	CASSLKSGAGLAGSYNEQFF	TGTGCCAGCAGCTTAAAGAGCGGGGCCGGACTAGCGGGATCCTACAATGAGCAGTTCTTC
-	TRBJ2-5	-	TRBV25-1	CASSEGGSAGGETQYF	TGTGCCAGCAGTGAAGGTGGGAGCGCTGGTGGAGAGACCCAGTACTTC
-	TRBJ2-7	-	TRBV25-1	CASGGRGPYEQYF	TGTGCCAGCGGTGGGCGGGGACCCTACGAGCAGTACTTC
TRBD2	TRBJ2-1	-	TRBV5-4	CASSLAGRAYNEQFF	TGTGCCAGCAGCTTGGCCGGGAGGGCCTACAATGAGCAGTTCTTC
-	TRBJ2-7	-	TRBV6-2/TRBV6-3	CASSYPDYGGRYEQYF	TGTGCCAGCAGTTACCCCGACTACGGCGGTCGTTACGAGCAGTACTTC
-	TRBJ2-3	-	TRBV7-6	CASSPDASGGTDTQYF	TGTGCCAGCAGCCCCGACGCCTCAGGGGGCACAGATACGCAGTATTTT
TRBD1	TRBJ2-1	-	TRBV3-1/TRBV3-2	CASSLTGTGGYVGNEQFF	TGTGCCAGCAGCCTCACCGGGACAGGGGGATATGTAGGGAATGAGCAGTTCTTC
-	TRBJ2-7	-	TRBV5-4	CASSLGYPSYEQYF	TGTGCCAGCAGCTTGGGCTACCCCTCCTACGAGCAGTACTTC
TRBD1	TRBJ1-1	-	TRBV2	CASRKTGGEAFF	TGTGCCAGCAGGAAAACAGGGGGGGAAGCTTTCTTT
-	TRBJ2-1	-	TRBV3-1/TRBV3-2	CASSPRGGPVNEQFF	TGTGCCAGCAGCCCCCGTGGAGGGCCGGTCAATGAGCAGTTCTTC
TRBD1	TRBJ2-7	few	TRBV2	CASSVGRGLYEQYF	TGTGCCAGCAGTGTCGGTAGGGGGCTCTACGAGCAGTACTTC
TRBD2	TRBJ2-3	-	TRBV18	CASSPGASGYTDTQYF	TGTGCCAGCTCACCGGGGGCTAGCGGGTACACAGATACGCAGTATTTT
TRBD1	TRBJ1-2	-	TRBV19	CASTGLRGTGNGGYTF	TGTGCCAGTACGGGCCTCAGGGGGACAGGGAATGGCGGCTACACCTTC
TRBD2	TRBJ2-3	-	TRBV3-1/TRBV3-2	CASSPTPSGSLGF	TGTGCCAGCAGCCCGACCCCTAGCGGGAGTCTTGGTTTT
TRBD2	TRBJ2-2	-	TRBV5-1	CASSPGTSGQLLPGELFF	TGCGCCAGCAGCCCCGGGACTAGCGGACAATTGCTCCCCGGGGAGCTGTTTTTT
TRBD2	TRBJ2-7	-	TRBV4-1	CASSPPGLAGGGQYF	TGCGCCAGCAGCCCCCCGGGACTAGCGGGAGGGGGGCAGTACTTC
-	TRBJ2-7	-	TRBV7-8	CASSFSVGGSSYEQYF	TGTGCCAGCAGCTTTTCCGTTGGAGGGAGCTCCTACGAGCAGTACTTC
-	TRBJ1-5	-	TRBV27	CASTRDKNQPQHF	TGTGCCAGCACCCGGGACAAAAATCAGCCCCAGCATTTT
-	TRBJ1-6	few	TRBV9	CASSVTGGGSPLHF	TGTGCCAGCAGCGTGACAGGTGGTGGTTCACCCCTCCACTTT
TRBD1	TRBJ2-7	-	TRBV20-1	CSASGTGPYEQYF	TGCAGTGCTAGTGGGACAGGACCCTACGAGCAGTACTTC
TRBD2	TRBJ2-5	-	TRBV3-1/TRBV3-2	CASSGTSGGPRETQYF	TGTGCCAGCAGCGGGACTAGCGGGGGCCCCCGGGAGACCCAGTACTTC
-	TRBJ1-5	-	TRBV12-3/TRBV12-4	CATKGGLNQPQHF	TGTGCCACTAAGGGAGGTCTCAATCAGCCCCAGCATTTT
-	TRBJ1-1	once	TRBV18	CASSPRPGQGGTEAFF	TGTGCCAGCTCACCACGGCCCGGGCAGGGTGGCACTGAAGCTTTCTTT
-	TRBJ2-1	-	TRBV30	CAWRPGVNEQFF	TGTGCCTGGAGGCCGGGAGTCAATGAGCAGTTCTTC
-	TRBJ1-6	-	TRBV7-2	CASSLDPGDGSPLHF	TGTGCCAGCAGCTTAGACCCAGGGGACGGGTCACCCCTCCACTTT
-	TRBJ2-3	-	TRBV29-1	CSVGTTDTQYF	TGCAGCGTTGGGACTACAGATACGCAGTATTTT
-	TRBJ1-2	-	TRBV11-3	CASGRQADYGYTF	TGTGCCAGCGGCCGACAGGCTGACTATGGCTACACCTTC
-	TRBJ2-5	-	TRBV30	CAWSPDQETQYF	TGTGCCTGGAGTCCAGACCAAGAGACCCAGTACTTC
TRBD2	TRBJ2-1	-	TRBV7-8	CASSSRRLAPYNEQFF	TGTGCCAGCAGCTCTCGAAGACTAGCGCCTTACAATGAGCAGTTCTTC
-	TRBJ1-1	-	TRBV7-9	CASTTEGVDTEAFF	TGTGCCAGCACCACCGAGGGGGTGGACACTGAAGCTTTCTTT
-	TRBJ2-3	-	TRBV4-1	CASSPRTSTDTQYF	TGCGCCAGCAGCCCAAGGACTAGCACAGATACGCAGTATTTT
TRBD1	TRBJ2-1	once	TRBV19	CASKTTGTGNPGRQFF	TGTGCCAGTAAAACAACCGGGACAGGGAACCCTGGGCGGCAGTTCTTC
TRBD2	TRBJ2-1	-	TRBV11-3	CASSPQREGGRNEQFF	TGTGCCAGCAGCCCTCAGCGGGAGGGGGGGAGAAATGAGCAGTTCTTC
-	TRBJ2-7	-	TRBV7-9	CASSATHHMSYEQYF	TGTGCCAGCAGCGCCACACACCACATGTCCTACGAGCAGTACTTC
-	TRBJ2-2	once	TRBV21-1	CASSARTSGRGDTGELFF	TGTGCCAGCAGCGCCCGGACTAGCGGGAGGGGGGACACCGGGGAGCTGTTTTTT
TRBD2	TRBJ2-1	-	TRBV2	CASSDPSGPWGEQFF	TGTGCCAGCAGTGACCCTAGCGGACCCTGGGGTGAGCAGTTCTTC
TRBD2	TRBJ2-3	-	TRBV7-3	CASSPTAGAPGDTQYF	TGTGCCAGCAGCCCGACAGCGGGAGCGCCGGGGGATACGCAGTATTTT
TRBD2	TRBJ2-1	-	TRBV5-1	CASSLRTSAHNEQFF	TGCGCCAGCAGCTTGAGGACTAGCGCACACAATGAGCAGTTCTTC
TRBD2	TRBJ2-1	-	TRBV3-1/TRBV3-2	CASSHSLAGGGQFF	TGTGCCAGCAGCCATTCGTTAGCGGGAGGAGGGCAGTTCTTC
-	TRBJ1-2	-	TRBV11-2	CASSLAGPGRGYTF	TGTGCCAGCAGCTTGGCGGGACCGGGGAGAGGCTACACCTTC
TRBD2	TRBJ2-3	once	TRBV18	CASSPGLADSTDTQYF	TGTGCCAGCTCACCAGGGCTAGCGGATAGCACAGATACGCAGTATTTT
-	TRBJ1-2	-	TRBV2	CASSEAQGVYGYTF	TGTGCCAGCAGTGAGGCACAGGGCGTCTATGGCTACACCTTC
TRBD2	TRBJ2-3	-	TRBV24-1	CATSDPTSGRGDTQYF	TGTGCCACCAGTGACCCCACTAGCGGGAGGGGGGATACGCAGTATTTT
TRBD2	TRBJ2-7	-	TRBV6-5	CASSPPRGGSGEQYF	TGTGCCAGCAGTCCCCCGCGGGGCGGGAGCGGGGAGCAGTACTTC
TRBD2	TRBJ2-1	once	TRBV12-5	CASGPNQREVDEQFF	TGTGCTAGTGGGCCCAATCAGCGGGAGGTCGATGAGCAGTTCTTC
-	TRBJ2-7	-	TRBV9	CASSPAGETYEQYF	TGTGCCAGCAGCCCGGCGGGCGAAACCTACGAGCAGTACTTC
-	TRBJ2-3	-	TRBV3-1/TRBV3-2	CASTLARGTDTQYF	TGTGCCAGCACCCTAGCGCGGGGCACAGATACGCAGTATTTT
-	TRBJ2-7	-	TRBV18	CASSPRQANSYEQYF	TGTGCCAGCTCGCCCCGACAGGCGAACTCCTACGAGCAGTACTTC
TRBD2	TRBJ2-3	-	TRBV6-2/TRBV6-3	CASSTTSGRPGTDTQYF	TGTGCCAGCAGTACTACTAGCGGGAGGCCCGGTACAGATACGCAGTATTTT
TRBD1	TRBJ1-3	-	TRBV28	CASSPTGGGGLLGNTIYF	TGTGCCAGCAGCCCGACAGGGGGCGGAGGTTTGCTTGGAAACACCATATATTTT
-	TRBJ2-4	-	TRBV12-5	CASGLVLSRAKNIQYF	TGTGCTAGTGGTTTGGTACTATCGAGGGCCAAAAACATTCAGTACTTC
-	TRBJ2-1	few	TRBV11-2	CASSGGAAFNEQFF	TGTGCCAGCAGCGGGGGGGCAGCCTTCAATGAGCAGTTCTTC
TRBD2	TRBJ2-3	once	TRBV5-4	CASSAPPAGGSDTQYF	TGTGCCAGCAGCGCCCCGCCAGCGGGAGGTTCGGATACGCAGTATTTT
-	TRBJ2-2	-	TRBV30	CAVLDRNTGELFF	TGTGCCGTCCTCGACAGGAACACCGGGGAGCTGTTTTTT
TRBD2	TRBJ2-7	-	TRBV4-3	CASSQAPSGGTYEQYF	TGCGCCAGCAGCCAAGCCCCTAGCGGGGGCACCTACGAGCAGTACTTC
-	TRBJ1-3	-	TRBV18	CASSPPVAGNTIYF	TGTGCCAGCTCCCCCCCGGTAGCTGGAAACACCATATATTTT